The next 24 T cell receptor beta chains were all read from a single sample in a study of blood T cell repertoires in COVID-19. Method: immunoSEQ multiplex PCR; TCRdb's copy keeps in-frame clones and lacks some. The sample shows about 260,000 clones, around 90% of them seen only once. Sequenced input: PBMCs or T cells enriched from blood (not recorded which). These receptors all come from a middle-aged man who had been exposed to COVID-19.

The count of this clone is one. The chain employs TRBV27 and TRBJ2-1; D ambiguous. The CDR3 is 15 amino acids. The V gene's germline CDR1 is MNHEY and CDR2 SMNVEV (reference sequence). Trimming stripped 6 bases from V and 0 bases from J, with 12 bases between. CDR3 in amino acids: CASRPGDSSYNEQFF. Here the CDR3 DNA reads TGTGCCAGCAGACCTGGTGACTCCTCCTACAATGAGCAGTTCTTC.

The rearrangement uses TRBV9 and TRBJ1-2; D is ambiguous. The CDR3 length is 15 residues. Trimming took 0 bases from V and 0 from J, leaving 9 bases between them. Per germline, CDR1 SGDLS and CDR2 YYNGEE. The CDR3 loop is CASSVATSSNYGYTF. In DNA, the CDR3 is TGTGCCAGCAGCGTAGCCACATCCTCTAACTATGGCTACACCTTC. The full variable domain, with the rest looked up from reference TRBV9 and TRBJ1-2, is DSGVTQTPKHLITATGQRVTLRCSPRSGDLSVYWYQQSLDQGLQFLIQYYNGEERAKGNILERFSAQQFPDLHSELNLSSLELGDSALYFCASSVATSSNYGYTFGSGTRLTVV.

The chain is built from TRBV24-1 and TRBJ1-2; D is unclear. Germline V gives CDR1 KGHDR, CDR2 SFDVKD. Trimming left V 9 bases short and J 8 bases short, with 6 bases between. The CDR3 extends over 9 amino acids. CDR3 residues: CATGGGYTF. CDR3 coding DNA: TGTGCCACCGGAGGGGGCTACACCTTC.

The rearrangement uses TRBV29-1 and TRBJ2-3, with D perhaps matching TRBD2 (6 bases). Trimming cost V 1 base and J 1 base, with 12 bases left between them. The germline gives CDR1 SQVTM, CDR2 ANQGSEA. This CDR3 comprises 15 residues. The DNA for the CDR3 is TGCAGCGTTGAAGGGGGGGACTCTGGCACAGATACGCAGTATTTT. Protein: CSVEGGDSGTDTQYF.

In regard to this clone: Distinct nucleotide sequences in the sample also encode this CDR3. This chain links TRBV7-9 with TRBJ1-1; weak D call: TRBD1 (6 bases). Germline loops: CDR1 SEHNR, CDR2 FQNEAQ (reference sequence). CDR3 size: 14 residues. V dropped 2 bases and J dropped 3 bases, with 10 bases sitting between them. DNA for the CDR3: TGTGCCAGCAGCTTACAGGGGTTTGACACTGAAGCTTTCTTT. Translation: CASSLQGFDTEAFF.

The chain has TRBV3-1 (or the pseudogene TRBV3-2) and TRBJ1-2; 8 bases match TRBD1. The junction had 4 bases not matched to a gene; V was cut back by 3 bases and J by 1 base. Germline CDR1 is LGHDT and CDR2 is YNNKEL (reference sequence). The CDR3 consists of 15 residues. DNA of the CDR3: TGTGCCAGCAGCCATCAGGGGGCTTATAACTATGGCTACACCTTC. Translated: CASSHQGAYNYGYTF.

The gene calls are TRBV7-3 and TRBJ2-3, with 9 bases aligning to TRBD2. V shed 8 bases and J 0 bases; nucleotides not matched to a gene: 15. The CDR3 has 18 residues. The germline gives CDR1 SGHTA, CDR2 FQGTGA. CDR3 DNA sequence: TGTGCCAGCTCCCCGGGGGGCACTAGCGGGCTGAGCACAGATACGCAGTATTTT. Translating it yields CASSPGGTSGLSTDTQYF.

This rearrangement joins TRBV11-2 to TRBJ2-3; 7 bases line up with TRBD2. V trimming: 3 bases; J trimming: 2 bases; junction bases outside the gene matches: 8. The CDR3 is made up of 16 amino acids. Germline values: CDR1 SGHAT, CDR2 FQNNGV. The CDR3: CASSFTAGDPTDTQYF. In nucleotides, the CDR3 is TGTGCCAGCAGCTTCACCGCGGGGGACCCCACAGATACGCAGTATTTT.

The V gene is TRBV15, the J gene TRBJ1-1; weak D call: TRBD1 (5 bases). CDR3 size: 14 residues. The V gene's germline CDR1 is LNHNV and CDR2 YYDKDF (reference sequence). V lost 3 bases and J lost 0, with 8 bases in between. The CDR3 bases are TGTGCCACCAGCAGGCGGGGACTGAACACTGAAGCTTTCTTT. Residues: CATSRRGLNTEAFF. The full variable domain, its missing parts supplied by reference TRBV15 and TRBJ1-1, is DAMVIQNPRYQVTQFGKPVTLSCSQTLNHNVMYWYQQKSSQAPKLLFHYYDKDFNNEADTPDNFQSRRPNTSFCFLDIRSPGLGDTAMYLCATSRRGLNTEAFFGQGTRLTVV.

The chain links TRBV18 to TRBJ2-7; D is unclear. This CDR3 is built from 13 residues. Trimming took off 8 bases at V and 3 bases at J, with 14 bases between the two ends. Germline V lookup: CDR1 KGHSH, CDR2 LQKENI. The CDR3 region is CASQTIPNYEQYF. DNA for the CDR3: TGTGCCAGCCAGACAATCCCCAACTACGAGCAGTACTTC.

The V and J genes are TRBV19 and TRBJ1-5, with 10 bases that match TRBD1. J gave up 6 bases and V 1 base, and 6 bases lay outside the gene matches. Per germline, CDR1 LNHDA and CDR2 SQIVND (reference sequence). This CDR3 spans 16 amino acids. DNA of the CDR3: TGTGCCAGTAGTATAGGCGGGACAGGGGCCTCTCAGCCCCAGCATTTT. Its protein product is CASSIGGTGASQPQHF.

Concerning this clone itself: Distinct nucleotide sequences in the sample also encode this CDR3. The rearrangement links TRBV5-1 to TRBJ1-2; 7 nucleotides match TRBD1. Germline V gene sequence: CDR1 SGHRS, CDR2 YFSETQ. The CDR3 spans 14 residues. J lost 4 bases, V lost 0 bases, and 3 bases had no gene match. CDR3 in DNA: TGCGCCAGCAGCTTGGGACAGGGAGGCTATGGCTACACCTTC. Translation: CASSLGQGGYGYTF.

This clone was counted a few times. The J gene is TRBJ1-5, the V gene TRBV21-1. TRBV21-1 is noted as a pseudogene. This CDR3 contains 16 residues. CDR3 sequence reads: CASSNPQGGNNQPQHF. Written as DNA, the CDR3 is TGTGCCAGCAGCAACCCTCAGGGAGGAAACAATCAGCCCCAGCATTTT.

The V call is TRBV15, the J call TRBJ1-1; D is unclear. Trimming took off 3 bases at V and 1 base at J, with 15 bases between the two ends. Germline CDR1 LNHNV, CDR2 YYDKDF (reference sequence). The CDR3 runs to 16 residues. Here the CDR3 reads CATSSPDPLANTEAFF. CDR3 nucleotide sequence: TGTGCCACCAGCAGCCCCGACCCCCTAGCGAACACTGAAGCTTTCTTT.

The chain links TRBV4-1 to TRBJ1-1; weak D call: TRBD1 (6 bases). The CDR3 has 16 residues. Germline V gene lookup returns CDR1 MGHRA and CDR2 YSYEKL. V lost 1 base and J lost 4, with 16 bases in between. CDR3 residues: CASSQGPYREGTEAFF. The CDR3 DNA sequence: TGCGCCAGCAGCCAAGGTCCGTACAGGGAGGGCACTGAAGCTTTCTTT.

This rearrangement joins TRBV27 to TRBJ2-7; TRBD2 is a possible D gene (6 bases). Germline values: CDR1 MNHEY, CDR2 SMNVEV (reference sequence). This CDR3 is built from 18 residues. V was pared by 6 bases and J by 3 bases, with 27 bases between. The CDR3 DNA reads TGTGCCAGCAGCCGGCTTCTTGGGCGGGACCCCCCCCTCTACGAGCAGTACTTC. It codes for CASSRLLGRDPPLYEQYF.

This chain links TRBV3-1 (or the pseudogene TRBV3-2) with TRBJ1-1, with a weak D call TRBD1 (5 bases). Per the germline V gene, CDR1 is LGHDT and CDR2 is YNNKEL (reference sequence). Trimming took off 7 bases at V and 8 bases at J, with 20 bases between the two ends. CDR3 length: 14 residues. CDR3 loop: CASTMGSLRGEAFF. In DNA, the CDR3 is TGTGCCAGCACCATGGGATCGCTACGGGGGGAAGCTTTCTTT.

The chain uses TRBV28 and TRBJ1-1; 9 nucleotides agree with TRBD1. Losses at the gene ends were 4 bases for V and 1 base for J; bases not matched to a gene: 10. This CDR3 contains 17 residues. Germline CDR1 is MDHEN and CDR2 is SYDVKM. This chain's CDR3 is CASSYTLRTGENTEAFF. As DNA, the CDR3 is TGTGCCAGCAGTTACACCTTAAGGACAGGGGAGAACACTGAAGCTTTCTTT. Filled out from reference TRBV28 and TRBJ1-1, the complete variable domain reads DVKVTQSSRYLVKRTGEKVFLECVQDMDHENMFWYRQDPGLGLRLIYFSYDVKMKEKGDIPEGYSVSREKKERFSLILESASTNQTSMYLCASSYTLRTGENTEAFFGQGTRLTVV.

The chain recombines TRBV6-1 with TRBJ1-4, with D perhaps TRBD1 (5 bases). In germline, CDR1 is MNHNS, CDR2 SASEGT. This CDR3 contains 15 residues. V was shortened by 1 base and J by 8 bases, with 14 bases between the two germline ends. CDR3 region: CASSEVQQGWEKLFF. CDR3 nucleotides: TGTGCCAGCAGTGAAGTCCAGCAGGGTTGGGAAAAACTGTTTTTT.

This chain joins TRBV11-1 and TRBJ1-1, with unresolved D. This CDR3 region has 15 residues. V lost 1 base and J 4 bases, leaving 13 bases between the germline ends. Germline V CDR1 and CDR2: SGHAT, FQDESV (reference sequence). CDR3 amino acids: CASSLGSRMGTEAFF. Here the CDR3 DNA reads TGTGCCAGCAGCTTAGGATCCAGGATGGGCACTGAAGCTTTCTTT.

The chain employs TRBV7-9 and TRBJ2-5; the D gene is possibly TRBD2 (5 bases). The ends were cut back, 3 bases at V and 2 bases at J, with 10 bases in the middle. The CDR3 is 14 residues long. Germline CDR1 is SEHNR and CDR2 is FQNEAQ (reference sequence). CDR3 DNA sequence: TGTGCCAGCAGCTTTACCGGGGAACAAGAGACCCAGTACTTC. This encodes CASSFTGEQETQYF.

This chain links TRBV18 with TRBJ2-1; D gene uncertain. CDR1 is KGHSH and CDR2 is LQKENI in the germline V gene. V lost 6 bases, J lost 5 bases, and 8 bases lay in between. The CDR3 runs to 12 residues. In nucleotides, the CDR3 is TGTGCCAGCTCCGACTCTAACAATGAGCAGTTCTTC. The encoded protein is CASSDSNNEQFF. The variable domain in full, completed from reference TRBV18 and TRBJ2-1, reads NAGVMQNPRHLVRRRGQEARLRCSPMKGHSHVYWYRQLPEEGLKFMVYLQKENIIDESGMPKERFSAEFPKEGPSILRIQQVVRGDSAAYFCASSDSNNEQFFGPGTRLTVL.

The rearrangement joins TRBV7-6 to TRBJ2-3; 7 bases line up with TRBD2. The CDR3 covers 17 residues. Losses at the gene ends were 0 bases for V and 4 bases for J; bases not matched to a gene: 10. CDR1 is SGHVS and CDR2 is FNYEAQ in the germline V gene. The CDR3 DNA is TGTGCCAGCAGCTTAGCACCGACTAGCCTAGGGGCAGATACGCAGTATTTT. As protein: CASSLAPTSLGADTQYF.

The chain links TRBV5-6 to TRBJ2-2; TRBD2 matches at 9 bases. Losses at the gene ends were 0 bases for V and 6 bases for J; bases not matched to a gene: 15. The CDR3 is made up of 19 amino acids. The V gene's germline CDR1 is SGHDT and CDR2 YYEEEE. CDR3 protein: CASSLAGLAGYKGAGELFF. The CDR3 region has the DNA TGTGCCAGCAGCTTGGCAGGGCTAGCGGGATATAAGGGAGCCGGGGAGCTGTTTTTT.